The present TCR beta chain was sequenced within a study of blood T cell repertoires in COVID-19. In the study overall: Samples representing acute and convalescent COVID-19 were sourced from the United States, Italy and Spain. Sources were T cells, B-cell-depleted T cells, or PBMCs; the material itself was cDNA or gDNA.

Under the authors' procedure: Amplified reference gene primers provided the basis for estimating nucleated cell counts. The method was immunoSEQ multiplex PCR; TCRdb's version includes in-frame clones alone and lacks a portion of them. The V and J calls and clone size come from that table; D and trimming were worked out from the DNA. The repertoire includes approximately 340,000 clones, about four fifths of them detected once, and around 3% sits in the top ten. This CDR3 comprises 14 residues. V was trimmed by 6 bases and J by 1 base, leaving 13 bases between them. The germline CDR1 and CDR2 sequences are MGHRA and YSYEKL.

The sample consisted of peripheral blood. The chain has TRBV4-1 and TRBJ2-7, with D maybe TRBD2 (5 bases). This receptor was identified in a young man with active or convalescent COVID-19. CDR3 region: CASSQRRGSYEQYF. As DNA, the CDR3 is TGCGCCAGCAGTCAAAGGAGAGGGTCCTACGAGCAGTACTTC.